This T cell receptor (beta chain) was sequenced in a study of vaccination effects on CD4 cells after COVID-19. As for the study in general: The second dose preceded post-vaccine samples by a median of 72 days.

Scientists isolated CD4+ T cells after a roughly nine-day culture period ended. As their vaccination, participants received two doses of either BNT162b2 or mRNA-1273. Absence of prior SARS-CoV-2 infection characterized the vaccine recipients, who showed negative nucleocapsid antibodies. Method: immunoSEQ multiplex PCR; TCRdb's copy keeps in-frame clones and lacks some. The sample carries about 40,000 clones, approximately 70% recorded once. Study-level findings and limits: Marked clonal contraction was seen late after vaccination (in both infection- and vaccine-induced clones).

A remark on this clone: The antigen remains unidentified.

Sample: CD4+ T cells from PBMCs cultured without peptide, taken after COVID-19 vaccination. The sequence was collected from a human donor who received a COVID-19 vaccine.

CDR3: CASSIYTGGWTDTQYF. The CDR3 DNA follows: TGTGCCAGCAGCATATACACAGGGGGCTGGACAGATACGCAGTATTTT. The V gene is TRBV9, the J gene TRBJ2-3; 9 nucleotides agree with TRBD1. CDR1 and CDR2 from the germline V gene are SGDLS and YYNGEE. The CDR3 consists of 16 residues. J gave up 3 bases and V 4 bases, and 9 bases lay outside the gene matches.